This T cell receptor (beta chain) is drawn from a study of cytomegalovirus exposure and HLA in healthy donors. A multiplex PCR was run with 60 Vbeta primers and 13 Jbeta primers. Assay used: immunoSEQ multiplex PCR; TCRdb lists only in-frame clones, some missing. The data show some 150,000 clones, more than 60% seen once. The CDR3 spans 13 residues. Germline-derived CDR1 and CDR2 are KGHSH and LQKENI. The trim removed 4 bases at V and 6 bases at J, leaving 2 bases unmatched. This clone was seen a few times. This sequence originates from a male donor in good health and CMV-seronegative. V gene TRBV18 combines with J gene TRBJ1-1, with TRBD1 matching over 10 bases. Sequencing was carried out using PBMCs. CDR3 amino acids: CASSRGQGAEAFF. The CDR3 DNA is TGTGCCAGCTCACGCGGACAGGGGGCTGAAGCTTTCTTT. The full variable domain, with the rest looked up from reference TRBV18 and TRBJ1-1, is NAGVMQNPRHLVRRRGQEARLRCSPMKGHSHVYWYRQLPEEGLKFMVYLQKENIIDESGMPKERFSAEFPKEGPSILRIQQVVRGDSAAYFCASSRGQGAEAFFGQGTRLTVV.